This TCR beta chain was obtained from a study of blood T cell repertoires in COVID-19. This table comes from immunoSEQ multiplex PCR, and its TCRdb copy is limited to in-frame clones, with some not included. The data contain about 96,000 clones, roughly 89% of them singletons. In germline, CDR1 is SGHNT, CDR2 YENEEA. With 9 bases removed from V and 5 bases from J, the gap between germline ends came to 10 bases. The CDR3 sequence is 11 residues long. The chain joins TRBV11-3 to TRBJ1-1; maybe TRBD1 (5 bases). The sequence came from a human donor with COVID-19, enrolled during active disease. The donor label of this sample is uncertain. Source material: peripheral blood. DNA of the CDR3: TGTGCCAGTCGGAAGGGGACTGAAGCTTTCTTT. Translation gives CASRKGTEAFF.